The clone carrying this T cell receptor (beta chain) occurred a few times. Its antigen is unidentified. The data derive from a study of T cell repertoires in cytomegalovirus infection. Study context: A matching HLA type, together with CMV infection, was signaled by public TCR beta signatures. Study observations and caveats: HLA-C-restricted CMV clonotypes gave the most frequent clonotype in two of eight donors. CMV carriers having the relevant HLA were flagged by cumulative public TCR beta family frequency.

From the reads, TCRdb called clonotypes with MiXCR, one entry per CDR3 protein. The sample has just under 550,000 distinct CDR3 sequences, roughly 29% seen once. The sequence was obtained from a human donor in good health (CMV status not recorded). Some clones in this sample may be carry-over from other donors' samples. The sequencing input was PBMCs.

CDR3: CASSGQVAEQYF. Here the CDR3 DNA reads TGTGCCAGCAGTGGACAGGTGGCCGAGCAGTACTTC. The rearrangement links TRBV27 to TRBJ2-7; 7 bases agree with TRBD1. This CDR3 has 12 residues. Trimming at V came to 5 bases and at J to 6 bases, leaving 4 bases not matched to a gene. Per germline, CDR1 MNHEY and CDR2 SMNVEV (reference sequence).